One sample yielded the 10 T cell receptor beta chains listed below, sequenced in a study of blood T cell repertoires in COVID-19. Using immunoSEQ multiplex PCR, the repertoire was profiled, and TCRdb retains in-frame clones only, with some absent. The sample holds 90,000 to 100,000 clones, 80% to 85% seen once. The source material was peripheral blood. Every receptor here comes from a man in his sixties with acute or convalescent COVID-19.

The chain carries TRBV5-6 and TRBJ2-1; perhaps TRBD1 as D (6 bases). The CDR3 covers 16 residues. V gave up 4 bases and J gave up 3 bases, with 17 bases separating them. In germline, CDR1 is SGHDT, CDR2 YYEEEE. CDR3 sequence (DNA): TGTGCCAGCAGCCTCCCGGGACAAGACGTCTACAATGAGCAGTTCTTC. This encodes CASSLPGQDVYNEQFF.

The chain is built from TRBV30 and TRBJ1-5; 8 bases agree with TRBD1. The J segment lost 7 bases and the V segment lost 4 bases, leaving 6 bases of the junction unmatched. Germline CDR1 and CDR2: GTSNPN and SVGIG (reference sequence). The CDR3 has 13 amino acids. CDR3 sequence reads: CAWNTGGDQPQHF. In DNA, the CDR3 is TGTGCCTGGAATACAGGGGGTGACCAGCCCCAGCATTTT.

The chain is built from TRBV11-3 and TRBJ2-1; D remains unclear. This CDR3 contains 16 residues. Per germline, CDR1 SGHNT and CDR2 YENEEA. V gave up 0 bases and J gave up 0 bases, with 9 bases separating them. This CDR3 reads CASSLDLRYSYNEQFF. The CDR3 DNA follows: TGTGCCAGCAGCTTAGATCTTAGATACTCCTACAATGAGCAGTTCTTC.

The rearrangement links TRBV5-4 to TRBJ1-1, with TRBD1 matching over 7 bases. The germline V gene encodes CDR1 SGHNT and CDR2 YYREEE (reference sequence). The J segment lost 0 bases and the V segment lost 4 bases, leaving 9 bases of the junction unmatched. This CDR3 contains 16 residues. For the CDR3, the DNA is TGTGCCAGCAGCGGAGGGGGACAGCGACTGAACACTGAAGCTTTCTTT. Protein product: CASSGGGQRLNTEAFF.

The rearrangement uses TRBV7-2 and TRBJ1-1; a possible D gene is TRBD1 (6 bases). Germline loops: CDR1 SGHTA, CDR2 FQGNSA. The CDR3 totals 14 residues. Trimming cost V 5 bases and J 0 bases, with 10 bases left between them. The CDR3 is CASSTGPLNTEAFF. The CDR3 region has the DNA TGTGCCAGCAGCACAGGGCCCCTGAACACTGAAGCTTTCTTT.

In this sample, this clone turned up a few times. The chain carries TRBV12-3 or TRBV12-4 and TRBJ1-1; 8 nucleotides match TRBD1. The CDR3 is 12 residues long. The J segment lost 11 bases and the V segment lost 9 bases, leaving 11 bases of the junction unmatched. The CDR3 here is CASHQGARSAFF. Written as DNA, the CDR3 is TGTGCCAGTCATCAGGGGGCTAGAAGTGCTTTCTTT.

This rearrangement joins TRBV6-5 to TRBJ1-1; 9 bases map to TRBD1. Germline values: CDR1 MNHEY, CDR2 SVGAGI. This CDR3 comprises 12 residues. J gave up 7 bases and V 6 bases, and 3 bases lay outside the gene matches. CDR3 residues: CASSGQGYEAFF. The CDR3 DNA is TGTGCCAGCAGCGGACAGGGGTATGAAGCTTTCTTT.

This rearrangement joins TRBV5-8 to TRBJ2-1; 8 positions agree with TRBD1. From germline, CDR1 is SGHTS and CDR2 YDEGEE. Trimming cost V 1 base and J 0 bases; bases outside gene matches: 3. The CDR3 consists of 16 residues. Written as DNA, the CDR3 is TGTGCCAGCAGCTTGCGGGACAGGAGCTCCTACAATGAGCAGTTCTTC. This encodes CASSLRDRSSYNEQFF.

This chain connects TRBV5-4 to TRBJ2-1, with D perhaps TRBD2 (6 bases). V lost 0 bases, J lost 1 base, and 8 bases lay in between. CDR3 length equals 15 residues. Per the germline V gene, CDR1 is SGHNT and CDR2 is YYREEE (reference sequence). Here the CDR3 reads CASSLGSGSYNEQFF. The CDR3 region has the DNA TGTGCCAGCAGCTTGGGTAGCGGTTCCTACAATGAGCAGTTCTTC.

The CDR3 DNA sequence: TGTGCCAGTGACGCCAGGGGTAACACTGAAGCTTTCTTT. Amino acid sequence: CASDARGNTEAFF. V gene TRBV19 combines with J gene TRBJ1-1; tentatively, D is TRBD1 (6 bases). The CDR3 runs 13 residues. Germline V gene sequence: CDR1 LNHDA, CDR2 SQIVND (reference sequence). Trimming stripped 8 bases from V and 2 bases from J, with 12 bases between.